This T cell receptor beta chain originates from a study of post-analysis software for immune sequencing data. Study-wide background: Recorded disease courses covered relapsing-remitting, secondary progressive and progressive-relapsing multiple sclerosis. Some patients had no subtype annotation.

Turning to this clonotype: Antigen: not known.

Findings and limits, study-wide: Among roughly five TRBV segments more frequent in patients than controls were TRBV5-6, TRBV5-1 and TRBV20-1. Strong co-clustering by F measure was seen for same-batch samples.

The V gene's germline CDR1 is MNHEY and CDR2 SMNVEV (reference sequence). The CDR3 totals 15 residues. Deletions cut 8 bases from V and 4 bases from J, with 20 bases between. cDNA libraries for TCR beta contained unique molecular identifiers. TCRdb redid the calling of the PCR reads with MiXCR, one entry per CDR3 protein. The top ten clones hold 4.9% of a sample with roughly 800,000 distinct CDR3 sequences, approximately 44% of them seen once. The sequenced sample consisted of blood. This chain uses TRBV27 with TRBJ1-2, with D maybe TRBD1 (6 bases). The clonotype was recovered from a girl between 10 and 17 years old with multiple sclerosis. The CDR3 region is CASAPRGDRGYGYTF. DNA of the CDR3: TGTGCCAGCGCTCCGAGGGGGGATCGAGGCTATGGCTACACCTTC.